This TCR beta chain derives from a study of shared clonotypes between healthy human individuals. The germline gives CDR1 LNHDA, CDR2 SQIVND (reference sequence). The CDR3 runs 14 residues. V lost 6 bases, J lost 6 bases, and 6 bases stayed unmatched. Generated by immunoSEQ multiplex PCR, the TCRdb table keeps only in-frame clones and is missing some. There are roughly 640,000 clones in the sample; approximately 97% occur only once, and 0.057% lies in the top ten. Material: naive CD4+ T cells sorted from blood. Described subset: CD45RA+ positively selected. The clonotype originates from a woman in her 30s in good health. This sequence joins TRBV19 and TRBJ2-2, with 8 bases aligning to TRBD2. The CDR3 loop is CASSGRALAGELFF. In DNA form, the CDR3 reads TGTGCCAGTAGCGGGAGGGCCTTAGCCGGGGAGCTGTTTTTT.